The 3 T cell receptor delta chains below all came from one sample that was sequenced in a study of gamma-delta chains in newborns, infants, children. TCRdb reapplied CATT to the reads. The sample holds about 3,100 delta-chain clones, 3.5% to 5% seen once. The sequenced sample was blood. The receptors come from a child who was a newborn, infant or young child, either healthy, febrile or measles-vaccinated (not recorded which).

This clone was recorded a few times. This may stem from a read error, because a much larger clone lies one nucleotide away. The chain couples TRDV2 to TRDJ3, with a possible D match to TRDD3 (6 bases). In germline, CDR1 is GEAIGNYY, CDR2 EKD. This CDR3 is 20 amino acids long. As DNA, the CDR3 is TGTGCCTGTGTCACCGTCCAAGGGGATCCAAGCTCCTGGGACACCCGACAGATGTTTTTC. Protein product: CACVTVQGDPSSWDTRQMFF.

This clone showed up just a few times. The TCRdb protein comes from a much larger clone and disagrees with this DNA's translation at residue 8, likely due to a read error; the protein given here is derived from the DNA. This sample also contains other DNA sequences that code for the same CDR3. The V and J genes are TRAV29/DV5 and TRDJ2; 7 nucleotides match TRDD3. The CDR3 extends over 18 amino acids. With 0 bases clipped from V and 1 base from J, the junction kept 12 bases outside the gene matches. The germline gives CDR1 NSMFDY, CDR2 ISSIKDK. The CDR3 protein is CAASAGGMRSVLTAQLFF. CDR3 coding DNA: TGTGCAGCAAGCGCCGGGGGGATGCGCTCAGTTTTGACAGCACAACTCTTCTTT.

The sample holds a few counts of this clone. Given a far larger clone just one base away, this is likely a sequencing read error. DNA for the CDR3: TGTGCCTGTGACACCTGGGGGGTACGCAGCTCCTGGGACACCCGACAGATGTTTTTC. Its protein product is CACDTWGVRSSWDTRQMFF. The chain uses TRDV2 and TRDJ3; D is perhaps TRDD3 (6 bases). The CDR3 is 19 amino acids. The ends were cut back, 0 bases at V and 0 bases at J, with 14 bases in the middle. In germline, CDR1 is GEAIGNYY, CDR2 EKD.